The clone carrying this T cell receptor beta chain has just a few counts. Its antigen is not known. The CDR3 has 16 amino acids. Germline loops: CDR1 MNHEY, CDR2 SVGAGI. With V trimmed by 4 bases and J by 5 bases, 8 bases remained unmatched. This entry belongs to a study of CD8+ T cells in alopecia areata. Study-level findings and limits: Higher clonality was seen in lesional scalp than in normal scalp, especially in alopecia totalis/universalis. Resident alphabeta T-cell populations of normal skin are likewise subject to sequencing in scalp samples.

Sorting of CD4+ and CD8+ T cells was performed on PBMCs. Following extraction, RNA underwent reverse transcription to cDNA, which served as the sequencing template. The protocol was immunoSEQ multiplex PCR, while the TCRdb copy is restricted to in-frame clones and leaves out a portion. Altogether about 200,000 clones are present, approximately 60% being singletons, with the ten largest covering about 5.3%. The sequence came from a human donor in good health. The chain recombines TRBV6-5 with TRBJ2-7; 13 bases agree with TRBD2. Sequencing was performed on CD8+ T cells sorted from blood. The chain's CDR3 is CASSFSGLAGVNEQYF. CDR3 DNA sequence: TGTGCCAGCAGTTTCTCCGGACTAGCGGGGGTGAACGAGCAGTACTTC.